This record concerns one TCR beta chain sequence. The germline gene is not matched at one end of the junction; a read error may be the cause. The CDR3 is 15 amino acids. CDR1 and CDR2 from the germline V gene are ENHRY and SYGVKD. TCRdb processed the RT-PCR reads anew with MiXCR; each CDR3 protein has one entry. The sample records roughly 670,000 distinct CDR3 sequences, around 15% being singletons. The data stem from a study of response to subunit inactivated influenza vaccine. Sample: PBMCs from blood, taken less than 15 days before vaccination. The origin of this receptor is a man in his fifties who received an inactivated influenza vaccine. This chain uses TRBV10-3 with TRBJ2-3; tentatively, D is TRBD1 or TRBD2 (5 bases each). CDR3 bases: TGTGCCATGAGTGAGGGCCAGGGCTTCACAGATACGCAGTATTTT. Its translation is CAMSEGQGFTDTQYF.